The source of this T cell receptor beta chain is a study of graft-versus-host responses after intestinal transplantation. This clone was observed a handful of times. The germline gives CDR1 MNHEY, CDR2 SMNVEV (reference sequence). This CDR3 has 14 amino acids. The V end was cut by 6 bases, the J end by 8 bases, with 16 bases between. The table came from immunoSEQ multiplex PCR; TCRdb's copy has only in-frame clones and leaves some out. The repertoire consists of over 15,000 clones, with 80% to 95% occurring once and the leading ten covering 1.5% to 2.5%. The specimen was PBMCs, collected roughly 390 days after transplant. The chain uses TRBV27 and TRBJ1-4; a weak D match, TRBD1 (6 bases). This clonotype was sampled from a human patient who received an intestinal transplant, so some T cells may come from the graft donor. The DNA for the CDR3 is TGTGCCAGCAGGGGAACAGGGAGTAGAGAAAAACTGTTTTTT. This translates into CASRGTGSREKLFF.